Listed below are T cell receptor beta chains from one sample, sequenced in a study of blood T cell repertoires in COVID-19. This table comes from immunoSEQ multiplex PCR, and its TCRdb copy is limited to in-frame clones, with some not included. Seen here are about 170,000 clones, about four fifths observed once, and the top ten hold about 2%. Sequences were obtained from peripheral blood. These receptor sequences come from a woman older than 75 with acute or convalescent COVID-19. Each CDR3 is given with its conserved first and last residue. The order of the fields is V gene, clone size, D gene, J gene, CDR3 protein, CDR3 DNA. The D gene is left open where the match is weak. A row's size may be missing; if present it is once, few, many or a size class.

>TRBV6-4|NA|NA|TRBJ2-3
CASRRSTDTQYF
TGTGCCAGCAGGAGGAGCACAGATACGCAGTATTTT
>TRBV14|NA|NA|TRBJ2-7
CASSQDPQTVYEQYF
TGTGCCAGCAGCCAAGACCCCCAGACAGTCTACGAGCAGTACTTC
>TRBV5-1|NA|NA|TRBJ1-2
CASSLGAGSSNYGYTF
TGCGCCAGCAGCTTGGGGGCCGGATCCTCTAACTATGGCTACACCTTC
>TRBV6-2/TRBV6-3|NA|NA|TRBJ1-4
CASSYSAVADEKLFF
TGTGCCAGCAGTTACTCGGCGGTGGCGGATGAAAAACTGTTTTTT
>TRBV7-9|NA|TRBD2|TRBJ2-5
CASSLGLGETQYF
TGTGCCAGCAGCCTGGGACTAGGGGAGACCCAGTACTTC
>TRBV6-5|NA|NA|TRBJ1-6
CASSYSAGNNSPLHF
TGTGCCAGCAGTTACTCCGCAGGGAATAATTCACCCCTCCACTTT
>TRBV5-1|NA|NA|TRBJ2-1
CASSLRPESYNEQFF
TGCGCCAGCAGCCTCCGACCGGAGTCCTACAATGAGCAGTTCTTC
>TRBV6-6|once|TRBD1|TRBJ2-5
CASSLDRGRQETQYF
TGTGCCAGCAGCCTGGACAGGGGGCGCCAAGAGACCCAGTACTTC
>TRBV7-2|NA|TRBD2|TRBJ2-5
CASSLRLAGEETQYF
TGTGCCAGCAGCTTGAGACTAGCGGGAGAAGAGACCCAGTACTTC
>TRBV27|NA|TRBD1|TRBJ2-3
CASRGTGLPDTQYF
TGTGCCAGCAGGGGGACAGGCCTCCCAGATACGCAGTATTTT
>TRBV19|NA|NA|TRBJ1-5
CASSIEYRDQPQHF
TGTGCCAGTAGTATAGAGTACAGGGACCAGCCCCAGCATTTT
>TRBV9|once|TRBD2|TRBJ2-3
CASSVGSSGGLLSTDTQYF
TGTGCCAGCAGCGTAGGTAGTAGCGGGGGGCTACTGAGCACAGATACGCAGTATTTT
>TRBV11-2|few|TRBD1|TRBJ1-1
CASSLTTGDTEAFF
TGTGCCAGCAGCCTTACTACAGGGGACACTGAAGCTTTCTTT
>TRBV7-2|NA|NA|TRBJ2-1
CASSSRTLASSYNEQFF
TGTGCCAGCAGCAGTCGTACCCTAGCGTCCTCCTACAATGAGCAGTTCTTC
>TRBV12-3/TRBV12-4|NA|NA|TRBJ1-2
CASSLTANYGYTF
TGTGCCAGCAGCTTGACAGCTAACTATGGCTACACCTTC
>TRBV7-9|NA|TRBD1|TRBJ1-2
CASSLVEQGASYGYTF
TGTGCCAGCAGCTTAGTGGAACAGGGGGCGAGCTATGGCTACACCTTC
>TRBV4-3|NA|NA|TRBJ2-3
CASSQGLQGDTADTQYF
TGCGCCAGCAGCCAAGGATTGCAAGGGGACACGGCAGATACGCAGTATTTT
>TRBV7-8|NA|NA|TRBJ2-7
CASSLAPDRYEQYF
TGTGCCAGCAGCTTAGCGCCCGACAGGTACGAGCAGTACTTC
>TRBV25-1|NA|TRBD1|TRBJ1-5
CASSPGGQDQPQHF
TGTGCCAGCAGTCCAGGGGGGCAGGATCAGCCCCAGCATTTT
>TRBV9|NA|TRBD2|TRBJ2-7
CASSVGTSSEYEQYF
TGTGCCAGCAGCGTAGGGACTAGCAGCGAGTACGAGCAGTACTTC
>TRBV27|NA|NA|TRBJ2-1
CASSSNTYNEQFF
TGTGCCAGCAGTTCTAATACCTACAATGAGCAGTTCTTC
>TRBV11-2|NA|TRBD1|TRBJ2-7
CASSLLQDRAYEQYF
TGTGCCAGCAGCTTACTTCAGGACAGGGCTTACGAGCAGTACTTC
>TRBV10-3|NA|NA|TRBJ1-6
CAISREASPGSPLHF
TGTGCCATCTCCCGTGAGGCCTCTCCGGGTTCACCCCTCCACTTT
>TRBV27|NA|TRBD1|TRBJ1-3
CASSLSPQGSTIYF
TGTGCCAGCAGTTTATCACCACAGGGGAGCACCATATATTTT
>TRBV7-2|few|TRBD1|TRBJ2-5
CASSFAGTAQETQYF
TGTGCCAGCAGCTTTGCCGGGACAGCTCAAGAGACCCAGTACTTC
>TRBV6-6|NA|TRBD2|TRBJ2-5
CASSYVASGEETQYF
TGTGCCAGCAGTTACGTCGCTAGCGGAGAAGAGACCCAGTACTTC
>TRBV2|NA|NA|TRBJ2-1
CASSDGNLSEQFF
TGTGCCAGCAGTGACGGTAACTTAAGTGAGCAGTTCTTC
>TRBV30|NA|TRBD2|TRBJ2-7
CAWGGELPYEQYF
TGTGCCTGGGGGGGGGAATTACCCTACGAGCAGTACTTC
>TRBV6-5|NA|NA|TRBJ1-2
CASSYRGGDYGYTF
TGTGCCAGCAGTTACAGGGGGGGGGACTATGGCTACACCTTC
>TRBV7-9|NA|NA|TRBJ1-2
CASSSDSRGQYGYTF
TGTGCCAGCAGCTCCGACTCTCGCGGCCAATATGGCTACACCTTC
>TRBV5-6|few|NA|TRBJ1-2
CASSLRAGHYGYTF
TGTGCCAGCAGCTTGAGGGCGGGGCACTATGGCTACACCTTC
>TRBV7-3|NA|NA|TRBJ2-2
CASSLSGTRNTGELFF
TGTGCCAGCAGCTTATCAGGGACAAGGAACACCGGGGAGCTGTTTTTT
>TRBV6-5|once|NA|TRBJ2-4
CASSYSSEPVENIQYF
TGTGCCAGCAGTTACTCGTCGGAGCCTGTGGAAAACATTCAGTACTTC
>TRBV2|NA|NA|TRBJ1-5
CASSGGQIQNQPQHF
TGTGCCAGCAGTGGGGGGCAGATCCAAAATCAGCCCCAGCATTTT
>TRBV6-2/TRBV6-3|NA|NA|TRBJ1-2
CASSPWEHDGYTF
TGTGCCAGCAGCCCGTGGGAGCATGATGGCTACACCTTC
>TRBV7-2|NA|TRBD1|TRBJ1-6
CASSSQGGKVDSPLHF
TGTGCCAGCAGCTCTCAGGGGGGCAAGGTTGATTCACCCCTCCACTTT
>TRBV19|few|NA|TRBJ2-2
CASSIRGGELFF
TGTGCCAGTAGTATTCGGGGCGGGGAGCTGTTTTTT
>TRBV27|NA|TRBD1|TRBJ1-5
CASSSLDRVGNQPQHF
TGTGCCAGCAGTTCCCTGGACAGGGTCGGCAATCAGCCCCAGCATTTT
>TRBV7-2|NA|TRBD2|TRBJ2-5
CASSRGLAGQETQYF
TGTGCCAGCAGCAGGGGACTAGCGGGGCAAGAGACCCAGTACTTC
>TRBV28|NA|TRBD2|TRBJ2-3
CASSGLAGGRPYF
TGTGCCAGCAGTGGACTAGCGGGGGGCCGCCCGTATTTT
>TRBV4-3|NA|TRBD1|TRBJ1-1
CASSRDRIEQMNTEAFF
TGCGCCAGCAGCCGGGACAGGATAGAACAAATGAACACTGAAGCTTTCTTT
>TRBV3-1/TRBV3-2|NA|TRBD1|TRBJ1-3
CASSRQGARGNTIYF
TGTGCCAGCAGCCGCCAGGGGGCGCGAGGAAACACCATATATTTT
>TRBV24-1|NA|TRBD1|TRBJ1-4
CATTNPGQGTTTNEKLFF
TGTGCCACCACAAACCCGGGACAGGGCACTACAACTAATGAAAAACTGTTTTTT
>TRBV24-1|NA|TRBD2|TRBJ2-1
CATSDGGRAPDEQFF
TGTGCCACCAGTGATGGCGGGAGGGCCCCCGATGAGCAGTTCTTC